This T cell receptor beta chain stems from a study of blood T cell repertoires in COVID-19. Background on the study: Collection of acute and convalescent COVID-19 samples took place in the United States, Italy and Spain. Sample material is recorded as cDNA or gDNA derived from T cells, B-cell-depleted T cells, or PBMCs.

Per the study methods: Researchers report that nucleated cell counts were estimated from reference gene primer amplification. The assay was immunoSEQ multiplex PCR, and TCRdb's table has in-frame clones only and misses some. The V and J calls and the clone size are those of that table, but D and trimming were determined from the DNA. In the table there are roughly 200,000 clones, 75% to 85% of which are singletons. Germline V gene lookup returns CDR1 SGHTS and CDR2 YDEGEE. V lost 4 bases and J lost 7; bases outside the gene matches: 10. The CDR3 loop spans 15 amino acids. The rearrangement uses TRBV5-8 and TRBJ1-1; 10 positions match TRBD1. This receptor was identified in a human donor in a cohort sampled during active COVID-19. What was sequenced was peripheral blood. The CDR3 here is CASSAWDRGENEAFF. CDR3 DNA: TGTGCCAGCAGCGCTTGGGACAGGGGAGAGAATGAAGCTTTCTTT. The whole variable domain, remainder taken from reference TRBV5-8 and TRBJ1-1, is EAGVTQSPTHLIKTRGQQATLRCSPISGHTSVYWYQQALGLGLQFLLWYDEGEERNRGNFPPRFSGRQFPNYSSELNVNALELEDSALYLCASSAWDRGENEAFFGQGTRLTVV.